What follows are 23 T cell receptor beta chains derived from one specimen sequenced in a study of regulatory T cells in long-lasting Graves disease (TCRdb year 2021). This specimen's time point label, interpreted: persistent/refractory GD, antithyroid drugs over 5 years with positive TRAb. For both TCR sequencing and RNA sequencing, RNA was extracted from PBMCs using TRIzol. The protocol used for the library was multiplex PCR. This sample was sequenced with an Illumina HiSeq 4000. iRepertoire HTBI primers and Arm-PCR amplification of CDR3 regions were used to construct TCR beta libraries. The public reads were reanalyzed by TCRdb: fastp trimming at Q25, MiXCR alignment, in-frame beta chains only. Identical CDR3 proteins give one entry, which carries the most common genes and DNA. The sample table holds 350,000 to 450,000 distinct CDR3 sequences, of which approximately 25% were seen once. Around 30% of the sample comes from the top ten.

The sequencing here drew on peripheral blood mononuclear cells (PBMCs), taken when the disease was refractory, from a patient treated with antithyroid drugs. The receptor set was obtained from a woman between 35 and 50 years old with Graves disease. Donor details come from another sample of the same person, matched by shared clones.

This clonotype was detected ten times or more. The rearrangement uses TRBV28 and TRBJ2-5; a possible D gene is TRBD2 (5 bases). CDR3 length: 12 residues. CDR1 is MDHEN, CDR2 SYDVKM, per germline. V lost 6 bases and J 7 bases, leaving 12 bases between the germline ends. Written as DNA, the CDR3 is TGTGCCAGCAGCCCCCCCGAGGGGACCCAGTACTTC. This gives the protein CASSPPEGTQYF.

The sample holds a few counts of this clonotype. The V and J genes are TRBV28 and TRBJ2-3; 9 nucleotides match TRBD1. With 7 bases clipped from V and 3 bases from J, the junction kept 5 bases outside the gene matches. This CDR3 is 14 amino acids long. The germline V gene encodes CDR1 MDHEN and CDR2 SYDVKM. The CDR3 spells CASKGQGRTDTQYF. The CDR3 DNA reads as TGTGCCAGCAAGGGACAGGGTCGAACAGATACGCAGTATTTT.

Ten or more counts support this clonotype. V is TRBV2 and J is TRBJ2-7; the D call may be TRBD1 or TRBD2 (5 bases each). V lost 0 bases and J lost 2, with 14 bases in between. This CDR3 comprises 16 residues. Germline CDR1 is SNHLY and CDR2 is FYNNEI. In nucleotides, the CDR3 is TGTGCCAGCAGTGAAGCGGAACTGGGACGTCCCTACGAGCAGTACTTC. Its translation: CASSEAELGRPYEQYF.

This chain links TRBV19 with TRBJ2-2, with TRBD2 matching 15 bases. This CDR3 has 18 amino acids. J gave up 5 bases and V 3 bases, and 7 bases lay outside the gene matches. CDR1 LNHDA and CDR2 SQIVND come from the germline V gene (reference sequence). As DNA, the CDR3 is TGTGCCAGTAGTATTGGACTAGCGGGAGGGTCTAAGACCGGGGAGCTGTTTTTT. Translating it yields CASSIGLAGGSKTGELFF.

This clonotype was observed a few times. J is TRBJ2-3 and V is TRBV15; D is uncertain. This CDR3 is 12 amino acids long. The germline gives CDR1 LNHNV, CDR2 YYDKDF (reference sequence). The V and J ends lost 5 bases and 3 bases respectively, with 6 bases between them. As DNA, the CDR3 is TGTGCCACCAGCTATCTAACAGATACGCAGTATTTT. This encodes CATSYLTDTQYF.

V usage is TRBV27 and J usage is TRBJ1-2, with no clear D. The CDR3 is made up of 12 amino acids. The V gene lost 6 bases and the J gene lost 6 bases, with 11 bases spanning the gap. Germline loops: CDR1 MNHEY, CDR2 SMNVEV (reference sequence). CDR3: CASSGPFHGYTF. DNA of the CDR3: TGTGCCAGCAGCGGGCCTTTTCATGGCTACACCTTC.

The sample holds many counts of this clonotype. The rearrangement joins TRBV2 to TRBJ2-7, with 8 bases lining up with TRBD2. V gave up 7 bases and J gave up 6 bases; unmatched junction bases: 11. Germline V gene data show CDR1 as SNHLY and CDR2 as FYNNEI. The CDR3 is 14 residues long. DNA for the CDR3: TGTGCCAGCATTCAAAGCGGGGGCCCCATCGAGCAGTACTTC. Translation gives CASIQSGGPIEQYF. The variable domain in full, with the rest retrieved from reference TRBV2 and TRBJ2-7, is EPEVTQTPSHQVTQMGQEVILRCVPISNHLYFYWYRQILGQKVEFLVSFYNNEISEKSEIFDDQFSVERPDGSNFTLKIRSTKLEDSAMYFCASIQSGGPIEQYFGPGTRLTVT.

A few counts support this clonotype. CDR3 amino acids: CASRWSGGSSYEQYF. In nucleotides, the CDR3 is TGTGCCAGTAGATGGTCTGGGGGTAGCTCCTACGAGCAGTACTTC. The chain is built from TRBV19 and TRBJ2-7; D tentatively fits TRBD1 or TRBD2 (5 bases each). The germline CDR1 and CDR2 sequences are LNHDA and SQIVND (reference sequence). The CDR3 sequence is 15 residues long. Trimming took 6 bases from V and 0 from J, leaving 15 bases between them.

This clonotype appeared many times. The gene calls are TRBV7-2 and TRBJ2-5; D remains ambiguous. Trimming took 1 base from V and 7 from J, leaving 10 bases between them. There are 13 residues in the CDR3. CDR1 is SGHTA and CDR2 is FQGNSA in the germline V gene. For the CDR3, the DNA is TGTGCCAGCAGCTTAGATAGCATAAGGACCCAGTACTTC. Protein sequence: CASSLDSIRTQYF.

In this sample, this clonotype turned up a few times. J is TRBJ2-1 and V is TRBV25-1; D is undetermined. Trimming removed 1 base at V and 1 base at J, with 17 bases between. The CDR3 has 18 amino acids. Germline V gives CDR1 MGHDK, CDR2 SYGVNS. The CDR3 DNA sequence: TGTGCCAGCAGTGAATTAGGTAGGAAAGACGGGTCCTACAATGAGCAGTTCTTC. Its translation is CASSELGRKDGSYNEQFF.

This clonotype came up a few times. The CDR3 DNA reads TGCGCCAGCAGCTTGGCCCCTTCTAGCGGTAGTTACGAGCAGTACTTC. Its protein product is CASSLAPSSGSYEQYF. The rearrangement links TRBV5-1 to TRBJ2-7; 7 bases align to TRBD2. The CDR3 loop spans 16 amino acids. Germline assignment: CDR1 SGHRS and CDR2 YFSETQ. The trim removed 0 bases at V and 4 bases at J, leaving 10 bases unmatched. Looking up the rest from reference TRBV5-1 and TRBJ2-7 gives the full variable domain: KAGVTQTPRYLIKTRGQQVTLSCSPISGHRSVSWYQQTPGQGLQFLFEYFSETQRNKGNFPGRFSGRQFSNSRSEMNVSTLELGDSALYLCASSLAPSSGSYEQYFGPGTRLTVT.

This clonotype came up many times. This chain's CDR3 is CASSGTGGSATNEKLFF. The CDR3 DNA follows: TGTGCCAGCAGCGGGACAGGGGGCAGCGCAACTAATGAAAAACTGTTTTTT. V usage is TRBV28 and J usage is TRBJ1-4, with 12 bases that match TRBD1. The J segment lost 0 bases and the V segment lost 6 bases, leaving 5 bases of the junction unmatched. This CDR3 has 17 amino acids. CDR1 and CDR2 (germline): MDHEN, SYDVKM.

This clonotype was seen ten or more times. The chain combines TRBV20-1 with TRBJ2-7; a possible D gene is TRBD2 (7 bases). The germline CDR1 and CDR2 sequences are DFQATT and SNEGSKA (reference sequence). Trimming removed 0 bases at V and 6 bases at J, with 21 bases between. The CDR3 loop spans 16 amino acids. The CDR3 DNA sequence: TGCAGTGCTAGAGAGGGGGCGGGAGAGTTAGCCTCCGAGCAGTACTTC. Its translation is CSAREGAGELASEQYF.

This clonotype has at least ten counts. This sequence joins TRBV20-1 and TRBJ2-5, with 8 bases that match TRBD2. Germline-derived CDR1 and CDR2 are DFQATT and SNEGSKA (reference sequence). CDR3 length: 15 residues. The J segment lost 0 bases and the V segment lost 0 bases, leaving 3 bases of the junction unmatched. CDR3 sequence: CSAREPSGYQETQYF. In DNA, the CDR3 is TGCAGTGCTAGAGAACCTAGCGGGTACCAAGAGACCCAGTACTTC.

The table lists this clonotype with many counts. The rearrangement links TRBV11-2 to TRBJ2-1, with no clear D. CDR3 length: 13 residues. Germline CDR1 SGHAT, CDR2 FQNNGV. Trimming cost V 5 bases and J 4 bases, with 9 bases left between them. CDR3 amino acids: CASSPGPYNEQFF. The CDR3 DNA sequence: TGTGCCAGCAGCCCGGGTCCATACAATGAGCAGTTCTTC.

This chain connects TRBV5-1 to TRBJ1-1; a weak D match, TRBD1 (6 bases). There are 16 residues in the CDR3. The germline gives CDR1 SGHRS, CDR2 YFSETQ. Trimming pared 1 base from V and 0 bases from J, leaving 13 bases between. CDR3 amino acids: CASSLKTGNMNTEAFF. The CDR3 DNA is TGCGCCAGCAGCTTGAAGACAGGAAACATGAACACTGAAGCTTTCTTT.

V is TRBV19 and J is TRBJ2-2; D gene uncertain. This CDR3 region has 14 residues. V lost 4 bases to trimming and J lost 7 bases, with 13 bases between them. Germline CDR1 LNHDA, CDR2 SQIVND (reference sequence). This CDR3 is CASSKHPAGGELFF. The CDR3 nucleotides read TGTGCCAGTAGTAAACACCCGGCTGGCGGGGAGCTGTTTTTT.

The table lists this clonotype with a few counts. The chain combines TRBV30 with TRBJ1-1, with no clear D. This CDR3 has 13 residues. Trimming stripped 3 bases from V and 2 bases from J, with 10 bases between. Germline CDR1 is GTSNPN and CDR2 is SVGIG (reference sequence). CDR3 amino acids: CAWSGQVNTEAFF. The CDR3 nucleotides are TGTGCCTGGAGCGGTCAGGTTAACACTGAAGCTTTCTTT.

This clonotype was seen many times. The chain combines TRBV11-2 with TRBJ2-5; D is undetermined. The CDR3 runs 13 residues. The germline gives CDR1 SGHAT, CDR2 FQNNGV. Deletions cut 4 bases from V and 5 bases from J, with 11 bases between. The CDR3 DNA follows: TGTGCCAGCAGCTGGAGTGCTGAGGAGACCCAGTACTTC. It encodes CASSWSAEETQYF. Variable domain in full (rest from reference TRBV11-2 and TRBJ2-5): EAGVAQSPRYKIIEKRQSVAFWCNPISGHATLYWYQQILGQGPKLLIQFQNNGVVDDSQLPKDRFSAERLKGVDSTLKIQPAKLEDSAVYLCASSWSAEETQYFGPGTRLLVL.

This clonotype was picked up many times. The chain is built from TRBV27 and TRBJ2-7; perhaps TRBD2 as D (5 bases). Germline assignment: CDR1 MNHEY and CDR2 SMNVEV (reference sequence). This CDR3 contains 15 residues. V lost 6 bases to trimming and J lost 3 bases, with 18 bases between them. The CDR3 sequence: CASSRTFAGHYEQYF. CDR3 DNA sequence: TGTGCCAGCAGCCGAACCTTTGCGGGCCACTACGAGCAGTACTTC.

This clonotype was observed a few times. The chain has TRBV6-1 and TRBJ2-2; 7 nucleotides match TRBD1. J lost 1 base, V lost 6 bases, and 5 bases had no gene match. The CDR3 is 15 residues long. CDR1 and CDR2 from the germline V gene are MNHNS and SASEGT. CDR3 region: CASRNRQGNTGELFF. CDR3 bases: TGTGCCAGCAGGAACCGACAGGGGAACACCGGGGAGCTGTTTTTT.

The V call is TRBV18, the J call TRBJ1-2; D ambiguous. Germline V gene sequence: CDR1 KGHSH, CDR2 LQKENI. Between the trimmed V and J ends, which lost 5 bases and 7 bases, there was a span of 17 bases. This CDR3 is 14 amino acids long. The CDR3 spells CASSSPSLETGYTF. CDR3 bases: TGTGCCAGCTCATCCCCTTCCCTGGAGACTGGCTACACCTTC.

At least ten counts were recorded for this clonotype. The chain couples TRBV28 to TRBJ1-5; the D gene is possibly TRBD1 (5 bases). Germline CDR1 MDHEN, CDR2 SYDVKM. Trimming took off 3 bases at V and 5 bases at J, with 17 bases between the two ends. This CDR3 is 16 amino acids long. The CDR3 DNA reads TGTGCCAGCAGTTTTATGGGGCGAACGGGGTATCAGCCCCAGCATTTT. It translates to CASSFMGRTGYQPQHF.